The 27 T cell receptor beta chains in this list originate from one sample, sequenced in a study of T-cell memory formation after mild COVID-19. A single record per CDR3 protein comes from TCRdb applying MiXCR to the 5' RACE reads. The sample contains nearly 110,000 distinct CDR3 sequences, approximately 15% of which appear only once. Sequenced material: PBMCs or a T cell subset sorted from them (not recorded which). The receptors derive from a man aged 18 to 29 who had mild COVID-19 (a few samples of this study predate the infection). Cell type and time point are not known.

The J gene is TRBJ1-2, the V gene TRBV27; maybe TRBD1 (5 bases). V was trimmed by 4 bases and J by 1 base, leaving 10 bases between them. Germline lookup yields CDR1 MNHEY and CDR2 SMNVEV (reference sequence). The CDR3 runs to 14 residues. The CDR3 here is CASSSDRSNYGYTF. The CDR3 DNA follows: TGTGCCAGCAGTTCCGACAGAAGTAACTATGGCTACACCTTC.

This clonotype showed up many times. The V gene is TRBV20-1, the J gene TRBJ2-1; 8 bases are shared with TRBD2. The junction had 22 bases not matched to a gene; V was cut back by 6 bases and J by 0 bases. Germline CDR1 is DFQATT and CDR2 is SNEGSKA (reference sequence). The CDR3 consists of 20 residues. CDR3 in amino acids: CSANGVVGSGGPSSYNEQFF. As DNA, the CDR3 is TGCAGTGCCAATGGGGTGGTTGGGAGCGGGGGCCCCAGCTCCTACAATGAGCAGTTCTTC.

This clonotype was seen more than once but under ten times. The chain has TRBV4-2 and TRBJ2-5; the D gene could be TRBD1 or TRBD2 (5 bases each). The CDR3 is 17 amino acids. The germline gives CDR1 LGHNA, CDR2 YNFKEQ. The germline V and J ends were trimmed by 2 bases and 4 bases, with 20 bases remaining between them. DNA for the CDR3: TGTGCCAGCAGCCAATCCGGGACGGCAACCTTGGGAGAGACCCAGTACTTC. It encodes CASSQSGTATLGETQYF.

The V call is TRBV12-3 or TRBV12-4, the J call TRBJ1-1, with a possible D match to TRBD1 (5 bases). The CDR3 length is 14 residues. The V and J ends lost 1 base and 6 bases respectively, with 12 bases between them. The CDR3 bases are TGTGCCAGCAGTTTAGTCGGGACGGGAGCTGAAGCTTTCTTT. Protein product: CASSLVGTGAEAFF.

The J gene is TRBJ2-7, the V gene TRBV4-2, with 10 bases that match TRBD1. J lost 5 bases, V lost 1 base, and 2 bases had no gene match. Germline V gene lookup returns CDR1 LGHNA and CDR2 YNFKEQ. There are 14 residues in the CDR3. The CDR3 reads CASSQATGGDEQYF. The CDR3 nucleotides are TGTGCCAGCAGCCAAGCGACAGGGGGCGACGAGCAGTACTTC.

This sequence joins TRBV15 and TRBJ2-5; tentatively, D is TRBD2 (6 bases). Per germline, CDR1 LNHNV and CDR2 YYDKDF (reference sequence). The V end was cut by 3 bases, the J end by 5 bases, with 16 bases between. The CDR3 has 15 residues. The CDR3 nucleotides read TGTGCCACCAGCAGGGGACCCGGGGGAGTGGAGACCCAGTACTTC. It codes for CATSRGPGGVETQYF.

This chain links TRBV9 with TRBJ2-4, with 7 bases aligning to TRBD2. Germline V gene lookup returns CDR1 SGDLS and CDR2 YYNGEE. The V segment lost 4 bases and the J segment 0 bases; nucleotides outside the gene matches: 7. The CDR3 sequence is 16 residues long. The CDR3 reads CASSLEAGLAKNIQYF. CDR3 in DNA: TGTGCCAGCAGCCTCGAAGCGGGGCTAGCCAAAAACATTCAGTACTTC.

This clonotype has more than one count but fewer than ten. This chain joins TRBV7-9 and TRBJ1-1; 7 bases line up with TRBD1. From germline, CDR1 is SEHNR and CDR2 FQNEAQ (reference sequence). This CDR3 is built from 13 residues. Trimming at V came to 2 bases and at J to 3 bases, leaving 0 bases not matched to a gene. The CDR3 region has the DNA TGTGCCAGCAGCTTAAGGGGGCACACTGAAGCTTTCTTT. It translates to CASSLRGHTEAFF. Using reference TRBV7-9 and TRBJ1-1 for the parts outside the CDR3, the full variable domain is DTGVSQNPRHKITKRGQNVTFRCDPISEHNRLYWYRQTLGQGPEFLTYFQNEAQLEKSRLLSDRFSAERPKGSFSTLEIQRTEQGDSAMYLCASSLRGHTEAFFGQGTRLTVV.

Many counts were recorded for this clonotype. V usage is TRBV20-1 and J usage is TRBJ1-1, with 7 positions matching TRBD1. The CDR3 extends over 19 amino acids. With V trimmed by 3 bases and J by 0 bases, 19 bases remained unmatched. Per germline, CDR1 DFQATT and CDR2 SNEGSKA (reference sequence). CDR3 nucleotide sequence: TGCAGTGCTAGTGCAGGGGGGCCGACAGGGTTGGGAATGAACACTGAAGCTTTCTTT. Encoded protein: CSASAGGPTGLGMNTEAFF.

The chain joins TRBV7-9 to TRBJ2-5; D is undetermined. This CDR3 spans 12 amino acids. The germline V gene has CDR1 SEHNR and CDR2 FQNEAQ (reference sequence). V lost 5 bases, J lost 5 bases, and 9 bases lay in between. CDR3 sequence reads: CASSGQLETQYF. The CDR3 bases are TGTGCCAGCAGCGGGCAGTTGGAGACCCAGTACTTC.

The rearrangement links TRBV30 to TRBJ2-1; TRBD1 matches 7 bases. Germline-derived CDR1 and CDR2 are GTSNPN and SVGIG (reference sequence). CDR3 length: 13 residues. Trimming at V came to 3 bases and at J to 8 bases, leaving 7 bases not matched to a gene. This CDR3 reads CAWRRIQGDEQFF. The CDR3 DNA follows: TGTGCCTGGAGACGAATCCAGGGGGATGAGCAGTTCTTC.

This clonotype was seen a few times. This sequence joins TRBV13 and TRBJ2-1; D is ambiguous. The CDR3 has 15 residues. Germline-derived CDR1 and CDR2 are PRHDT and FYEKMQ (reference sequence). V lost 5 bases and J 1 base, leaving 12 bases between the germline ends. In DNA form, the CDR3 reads TGTGCCAGCAGCGGCTCCCGGACGTCCTACAATGAGCAGTTCTTC. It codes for CASSGSRTSYNEQFF.

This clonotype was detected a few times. DNA for the CDR3: TGTGCCAGCAGCTTAACCGGGAGTAATGAAAAACTGTTTTTT. The encoded protein is CASSLTGSNEKLFF. The gene calls are TRBV9 and TRBJ1-4; D is undetermined. This CDR3 is 14 amino acids long. From germline, CDR1 is SGDLS and CDR2 YYNGEE. Between the trimmed V and J ends, which lost 4 bases and 4 bases, there was a span of 11 bases.

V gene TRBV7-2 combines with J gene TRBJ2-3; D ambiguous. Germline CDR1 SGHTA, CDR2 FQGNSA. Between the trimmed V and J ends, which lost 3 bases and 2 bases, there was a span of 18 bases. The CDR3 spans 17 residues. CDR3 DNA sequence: TGTGCCAGCAGCTTCCCGCCGGTGGCCGGATACACAGATACGCAGTATTTT. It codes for CASSFPPVAGYTDTQYF.

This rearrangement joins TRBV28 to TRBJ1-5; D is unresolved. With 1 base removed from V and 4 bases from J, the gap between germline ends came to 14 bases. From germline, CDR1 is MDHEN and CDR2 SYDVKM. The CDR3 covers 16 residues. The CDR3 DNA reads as TGTGCCAGCAGTTTATTTCCCCGACGGCGGAATCAGCCCCAGCATTTT. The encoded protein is CASSLFPRRRNQPQHF. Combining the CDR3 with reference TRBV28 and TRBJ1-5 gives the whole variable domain DVKVTQSSRYLVKRTGEKVFLECVQDMDHENMFWYRQDPGLGLRLIYFSYDVKMKEKGDIPEGYSVSREKKERFSLILESASTNQTSMYLCASSLFPRRRNQPQHFGDGTRLSIL.

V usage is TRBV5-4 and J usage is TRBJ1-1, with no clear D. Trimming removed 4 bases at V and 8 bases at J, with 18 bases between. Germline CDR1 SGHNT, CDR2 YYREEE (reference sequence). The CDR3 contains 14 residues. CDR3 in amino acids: CASSADTGRWEAFF. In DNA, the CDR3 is TGTGCCAGCAGCGCAGATACGGGCCGATGGGAAGCTTTCTTT.

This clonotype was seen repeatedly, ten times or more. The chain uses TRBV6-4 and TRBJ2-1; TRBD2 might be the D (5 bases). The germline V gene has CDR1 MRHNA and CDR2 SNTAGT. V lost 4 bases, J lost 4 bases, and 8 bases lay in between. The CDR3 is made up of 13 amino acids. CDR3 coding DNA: TGTGCCAGCAGTGTCGGGGATTACAATGAGCAGTTCTTC. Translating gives CASSVGDYNEQFF.

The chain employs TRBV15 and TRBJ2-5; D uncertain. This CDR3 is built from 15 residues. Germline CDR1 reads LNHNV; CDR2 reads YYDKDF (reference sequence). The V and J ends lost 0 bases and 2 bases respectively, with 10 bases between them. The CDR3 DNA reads TGTGCCACCAGCAGAGATCCCGGTCCTCAAGAGACCCAGTACTTC. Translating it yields CATSRDPGPQETQYF.

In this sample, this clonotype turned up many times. CDR3 in DNA: TGCAGTGCTAGAGACGCCGCGAGCTCCTACGAGCAGTACTTC. It yields the protein CSARDAASSYEQYF. The chain carries TRBV20-1 and TRBJ2-7, with unresolved D. Germline CDR1 reads DFQATT; CDR2 reads SNEGSKA (reference sequence). The V gene lost 0 bases and the J gene lost 0 bases, with 9 bases spanning the gap. CDR3 length: 14 residues.

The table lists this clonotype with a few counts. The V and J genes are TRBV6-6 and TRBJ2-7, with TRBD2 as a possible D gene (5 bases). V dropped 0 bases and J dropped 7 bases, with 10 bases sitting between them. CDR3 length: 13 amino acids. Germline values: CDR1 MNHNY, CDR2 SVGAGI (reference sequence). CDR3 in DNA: TGTGCCAGCAGTTACTCCGGACGGGGTGAGCAGTACGTC. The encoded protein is CASSYSGRGEQYV.

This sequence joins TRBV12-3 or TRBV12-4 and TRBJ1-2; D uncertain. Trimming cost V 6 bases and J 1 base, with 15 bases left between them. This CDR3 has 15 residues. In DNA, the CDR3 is TGTGCCAGCAGGCCCACCGGGTCGCTTAACTATGGCTACACCTTC. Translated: CASRPTGSLNYGYTF.

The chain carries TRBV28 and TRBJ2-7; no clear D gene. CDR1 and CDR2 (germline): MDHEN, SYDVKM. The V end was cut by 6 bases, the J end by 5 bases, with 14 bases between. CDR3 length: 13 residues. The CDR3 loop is CASSNPSRDEQYV. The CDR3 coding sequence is TGTGCCAGCAGCAATCCCTCCCGAGACGAGCAGTACGTC.

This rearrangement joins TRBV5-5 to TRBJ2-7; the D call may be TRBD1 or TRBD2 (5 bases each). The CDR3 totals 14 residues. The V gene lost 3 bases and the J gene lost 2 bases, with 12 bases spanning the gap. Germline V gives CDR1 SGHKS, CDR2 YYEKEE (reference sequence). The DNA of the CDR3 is TGTGCCAGCAGCTATAGGGACGGGACCTACGAGCAGTACGTC. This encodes CASSYRDGTYEQYV.

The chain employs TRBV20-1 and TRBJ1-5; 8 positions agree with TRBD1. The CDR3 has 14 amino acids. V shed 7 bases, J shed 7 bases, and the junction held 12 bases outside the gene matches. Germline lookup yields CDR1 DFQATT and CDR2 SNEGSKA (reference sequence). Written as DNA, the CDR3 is TGCAGTGTCCAAGGACAGGGTACGAGGCAGCCCCAGCATTTT. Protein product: CSVQGQGTRQPQHF.

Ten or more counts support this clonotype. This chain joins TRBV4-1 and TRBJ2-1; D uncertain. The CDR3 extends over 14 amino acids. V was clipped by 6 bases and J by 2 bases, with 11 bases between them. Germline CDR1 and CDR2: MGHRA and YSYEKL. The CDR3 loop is CASSSLGAYNEQFF. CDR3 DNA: TGCGCCAGCAGTTCTCTCGGAGCCTACAATGAGCAGTTCTTC.

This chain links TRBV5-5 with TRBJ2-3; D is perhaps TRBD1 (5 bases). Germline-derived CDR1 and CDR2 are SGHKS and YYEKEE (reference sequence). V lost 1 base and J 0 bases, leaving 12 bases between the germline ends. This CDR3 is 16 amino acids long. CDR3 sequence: CASSLRLSGSTDTQYF. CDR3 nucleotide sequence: TGTGCCAGCAGCTTGCGTCTGTCAGGGAGCACAGATACGCAGTATTTT.

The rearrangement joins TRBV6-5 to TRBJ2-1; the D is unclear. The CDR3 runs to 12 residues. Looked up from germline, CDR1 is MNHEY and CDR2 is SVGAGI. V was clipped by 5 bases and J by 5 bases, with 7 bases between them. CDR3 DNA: TGTGCCAGCAGTGGGATGGACAATGAGCAGTTCTTC. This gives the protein CASSGMDNEQFF.